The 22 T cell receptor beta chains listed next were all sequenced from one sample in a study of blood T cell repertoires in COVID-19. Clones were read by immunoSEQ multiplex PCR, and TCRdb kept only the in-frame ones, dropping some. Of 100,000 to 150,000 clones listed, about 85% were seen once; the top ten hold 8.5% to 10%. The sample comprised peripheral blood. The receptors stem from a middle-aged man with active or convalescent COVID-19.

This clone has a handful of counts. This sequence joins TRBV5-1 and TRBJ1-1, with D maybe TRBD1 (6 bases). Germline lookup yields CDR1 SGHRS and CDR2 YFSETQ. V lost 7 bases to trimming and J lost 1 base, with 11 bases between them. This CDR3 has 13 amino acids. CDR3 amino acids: CASWAGENTEAFF. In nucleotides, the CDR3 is TGCGCCAGCTGGGCAGGGGAGAACACTGAAGCTTTCTTT.

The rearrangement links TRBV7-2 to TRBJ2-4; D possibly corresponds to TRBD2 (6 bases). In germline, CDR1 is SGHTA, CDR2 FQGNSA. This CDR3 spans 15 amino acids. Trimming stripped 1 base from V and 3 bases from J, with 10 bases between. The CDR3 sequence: CASSLGGAVKNIQYF. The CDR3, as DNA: TGTGCCAGCAGCTTAGGCGGGGCGGTCAAAAACATTCAGTACTTC.

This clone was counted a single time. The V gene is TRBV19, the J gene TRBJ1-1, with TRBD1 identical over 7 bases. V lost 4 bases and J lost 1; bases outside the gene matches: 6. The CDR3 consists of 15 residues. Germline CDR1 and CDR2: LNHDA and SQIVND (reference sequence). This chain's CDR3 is CASSRQGVGNTEAFF. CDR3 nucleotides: TGTGCCAGTAGTAGACAGGGAGTCGGGAACACTGAAGCTTTCTTT.

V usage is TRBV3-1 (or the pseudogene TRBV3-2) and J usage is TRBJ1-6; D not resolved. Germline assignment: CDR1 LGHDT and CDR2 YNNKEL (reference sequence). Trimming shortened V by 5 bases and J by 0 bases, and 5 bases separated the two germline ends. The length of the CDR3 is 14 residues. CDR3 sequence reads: CASSTSSYNSPLHF. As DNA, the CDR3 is TGTGCCAGCAGCACTAGCTCCTATAATTCACCCCTCCACTTT.

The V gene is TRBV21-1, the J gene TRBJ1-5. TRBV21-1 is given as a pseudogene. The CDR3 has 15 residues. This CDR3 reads CASSKSRDNNQPQHF. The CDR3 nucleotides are TGTGCCAGCAGCAAAAGCCGGGATAACAATCAGCCCCAGCATTTT.

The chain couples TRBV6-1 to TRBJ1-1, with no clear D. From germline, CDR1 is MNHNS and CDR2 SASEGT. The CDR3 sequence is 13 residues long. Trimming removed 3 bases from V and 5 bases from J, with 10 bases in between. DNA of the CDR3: TGTGCCAGCAGTGACAACACTAGGACTGAAGCTTTCTTT. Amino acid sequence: CASSDNTRTEAFF.

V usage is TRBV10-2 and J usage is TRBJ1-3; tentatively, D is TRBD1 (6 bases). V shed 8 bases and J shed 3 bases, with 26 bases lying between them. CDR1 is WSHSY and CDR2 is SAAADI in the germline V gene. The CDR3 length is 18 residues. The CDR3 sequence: CASWRGRESLGRGNTIYF. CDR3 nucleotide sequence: TGCGCCAGCTGGCGGGGGCGAGAAAGTCTAGGGCGTGGAAACACCATATATTTT.

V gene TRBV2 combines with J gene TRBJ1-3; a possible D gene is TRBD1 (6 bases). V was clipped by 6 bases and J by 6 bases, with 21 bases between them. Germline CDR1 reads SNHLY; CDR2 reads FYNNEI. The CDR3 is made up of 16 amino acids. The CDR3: CASSPGLGATLNTIYF. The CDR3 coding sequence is TGTGCCAGCAGCCCGGGGTTGGGGGCGACTCTAAACACCATATATTTT.

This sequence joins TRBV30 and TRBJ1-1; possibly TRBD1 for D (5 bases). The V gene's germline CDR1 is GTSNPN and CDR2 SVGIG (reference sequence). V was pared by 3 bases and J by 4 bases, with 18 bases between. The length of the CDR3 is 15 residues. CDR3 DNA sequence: TGTGCCTGGAGGTACGTCTTGCGGGGGGTCACTGAAGCTTTCTTT. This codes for CAWRYVLRGVTEAFF. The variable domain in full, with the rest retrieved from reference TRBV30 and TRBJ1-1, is SQTIHQWPATLVQPVGSPLSLECTVEGTSNPNLYWYRQAAGRGLQLLFYSVGIGQISSEVPQNLSASRPQDRQFILSSKKLLLSDSGFYLCAWRYVLRGVTEAFFGQGTRLTVV.

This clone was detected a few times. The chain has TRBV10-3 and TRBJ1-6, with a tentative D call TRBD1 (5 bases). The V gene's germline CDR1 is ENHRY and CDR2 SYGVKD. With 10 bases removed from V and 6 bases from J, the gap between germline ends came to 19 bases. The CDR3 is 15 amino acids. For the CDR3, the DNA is TGTGCCACCCAGGCTACAGGTCCGGGTAATTCACCCCTCCACTTT. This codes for CATQATGPGNSPLHF.

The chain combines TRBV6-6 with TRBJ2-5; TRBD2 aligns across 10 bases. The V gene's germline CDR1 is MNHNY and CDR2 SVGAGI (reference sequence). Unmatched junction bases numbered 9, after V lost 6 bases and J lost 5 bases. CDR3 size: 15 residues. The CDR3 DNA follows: TGTGCCAGCAGCCCCCTAGCGGGGGTTGGGGAGACCCAGTACTTC. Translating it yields CASSPLAGVGETQYF.

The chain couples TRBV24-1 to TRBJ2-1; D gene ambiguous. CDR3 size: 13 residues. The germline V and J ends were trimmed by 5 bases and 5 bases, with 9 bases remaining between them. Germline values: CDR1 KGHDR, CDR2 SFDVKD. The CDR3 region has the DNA TGTGCCACCAGTGCCGGAGCCCACAATGAGCAGTTCTTC. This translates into CATSAGAHNEQFF.

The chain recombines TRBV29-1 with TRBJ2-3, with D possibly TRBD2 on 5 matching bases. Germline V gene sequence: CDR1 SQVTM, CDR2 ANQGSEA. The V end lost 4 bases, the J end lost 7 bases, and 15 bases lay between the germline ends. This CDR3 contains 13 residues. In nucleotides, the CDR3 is TGCAGCGTTGTCCCCCCCCCGGGAAATACGCAGTATTTT. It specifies CSVVPPPGNTQYF.

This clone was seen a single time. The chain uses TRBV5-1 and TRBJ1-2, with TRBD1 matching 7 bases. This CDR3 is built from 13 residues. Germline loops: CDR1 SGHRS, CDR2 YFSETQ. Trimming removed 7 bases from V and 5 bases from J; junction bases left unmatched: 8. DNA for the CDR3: TGCGCCAGCCGTGTTGAGGGGGCGTATGGCTACACCTTC. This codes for CASRVEGAYGYTF.

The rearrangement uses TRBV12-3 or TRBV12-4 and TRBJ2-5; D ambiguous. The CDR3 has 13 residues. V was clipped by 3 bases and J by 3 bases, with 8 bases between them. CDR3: CASSFGGKETQYF. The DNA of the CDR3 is TGTGCCAGCAGTTTTGGCGGAAAAGAGACCCAGTACTTC.

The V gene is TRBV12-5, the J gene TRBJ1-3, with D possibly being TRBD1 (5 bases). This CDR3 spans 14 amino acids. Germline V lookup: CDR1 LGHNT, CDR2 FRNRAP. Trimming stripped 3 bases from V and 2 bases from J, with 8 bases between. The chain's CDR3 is CASGFATAGNTIYF. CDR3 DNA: TGTGCTAGTGGTTTCGCGACAGCTGGAAACACCATATATTTT.

The CDR3 DNA follows: TGTGCCAGTAGTATAGCCCGCGGGGGGAATGAGCAGTTCTTC. The encoded protein is CASSIARGGNEQFF. The rearrangement uses TRBV19 and TRBJ2-1; TRBD2 agrees at 8 bases. The germline CDR1 and CDR2 sequences are LNHDA and SQIVND (reference sequence). This CDR3 spans 14 amino acids. Germline trimming cut 1 base from V and 7 bases from J; bases unmatched to any gene: 3.

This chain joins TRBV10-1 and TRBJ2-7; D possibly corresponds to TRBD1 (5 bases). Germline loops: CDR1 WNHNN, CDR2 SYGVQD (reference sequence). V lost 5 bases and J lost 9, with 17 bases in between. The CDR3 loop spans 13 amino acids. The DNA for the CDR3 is TGCGCCAGCAGTCCTACTGGACAACCGCGGCAGTACTTC. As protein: CASSPTGQPRQYF.

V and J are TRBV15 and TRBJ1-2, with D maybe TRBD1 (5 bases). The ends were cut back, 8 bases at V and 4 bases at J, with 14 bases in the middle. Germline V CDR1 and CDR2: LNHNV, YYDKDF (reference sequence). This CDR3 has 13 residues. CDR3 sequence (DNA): TGTGCCACCCGTACCGGGGGGATCTATGGCTACACCTTC. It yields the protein CATRTGGIYGYTF.

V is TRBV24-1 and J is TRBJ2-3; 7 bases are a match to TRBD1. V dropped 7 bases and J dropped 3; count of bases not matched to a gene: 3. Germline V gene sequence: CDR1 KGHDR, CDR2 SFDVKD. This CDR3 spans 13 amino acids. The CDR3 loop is CATRGTATDTQYF. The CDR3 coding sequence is TGTGCCACCAGGGGGACAGCGACAGATACGCAGTATTTT.

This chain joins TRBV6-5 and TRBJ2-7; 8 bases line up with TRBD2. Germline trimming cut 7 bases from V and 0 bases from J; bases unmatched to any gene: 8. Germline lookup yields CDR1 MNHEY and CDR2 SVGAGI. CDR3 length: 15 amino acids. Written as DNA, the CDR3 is TGTGCCAGCAATATAGCGGGGTCCAGCTCCTACGAGCAGTACTTC. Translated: CASNIAGSSSYEQYF.

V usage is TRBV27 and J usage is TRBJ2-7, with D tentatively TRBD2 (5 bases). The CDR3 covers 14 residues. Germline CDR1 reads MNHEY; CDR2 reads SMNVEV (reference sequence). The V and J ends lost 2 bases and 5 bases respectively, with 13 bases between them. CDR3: CASSLRGQPNEQYF. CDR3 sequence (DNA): TGTGCCAGCAGTTTACGAGGGCAGCCCAACGAGCAGTACTTC.